The rows below give T cell receptor beta chains drawn from one sample of a study of blood T cell repertoires in COVID-19. Data came from immunoSEQ multiplex PCR; TCRdb stores just in-frame clones and leaves some out. The sample has roughly 250,000 clones, around 89% seen once; the top ten hold approximately 0.84%. The sample comprised peripheral blood. The receptors stem from a man aged 25-45 years with acute or convalescent COVID-19. CDR3s include the opening cysteine and the closing phenylalanine or tryptophan. A D gene is named only where the DNA matches it firmly. Only part of the rows carry a size: once, few, many, or a class if the clone is expanded.

>TRBD1|TRBV6-5|13|TRBJ1-2|NA
CAINPSTGDGYTF
TGTGCCATTAACCCCTCGACAGGGGATGGCTACACCTTC
>NA|TRBV7-9|17|TRBJ2-2|NA
CASSPRGSRVGAGELFF
TGTGCCAGCAGCCCTCGGGGGTCGAGGGTTGGAGCCGGGGAGCTGTTTTTT
>NA|TRBV5-5|15|TRBJ1-5|NA
CASSLLQIFNQPQHF
TGTGCCAGCAGCTTGTTACAGATTTTTAACCAGCCCCAGCATTTT
>TRBD1|TRBV28|13|TRBJ2-7|NA
CASKTGGTGEQYF
TGTGCCAGCAAAACAGGGGGCACGGGCGAGCAGTACTTC
>NA|TRBV9|15|TRBJ2-1|once
CASSAGIPAYNEQFF
TGTGCCAGCAGCGCCGGGATTCCCGCTTACAATGAGCAGTTCTTC
>TRBD2|TRBV6-5|14|TRBJ2-2|once
CASRGLVMPGELFF
TGTGCCAGCAGAGGACTAGTAATGCCCGGGGAGCTGTTTTTT
>TRBD2|TRBV6-4|14|TRBJ2-7|NA
CASSVEAGSNEQYF
TGTGCCAGCAGTGTAGAAGCGGGGTCTAACGAGCAGTACTTC
>TRBD1|TRBV30|15|TRBJ1-4|few
CAWSPGQGFSEKLFF
TGTGCCTGGAGTCCGGGACAGGGATTTTCTGAAAAACTGTTTTTT
>NA|TRBV15|15|TRBJ1-5|NA
CATSRGGSSNQPQHF
TGTGCCACCAGCAGGGGGGGATCTTCAAATCAGCCCCAGCATTTT
>NA|TRBV5-1|17|TRBJ2-1|NA
CASSPSLGAPENNEQFF
TGCGCCAGCAGCCCCTCCTTGGGCGCTCCCGAGAACAATGAGCAGTTCTTC
>TRBD2|TRBV6-5|14|TRBJ2-3|NA
CASSNSGGTDTQYF
TGTGCCAGCAGTAATAGCGGGGGAACAGATACGCAGTATTTT
>NA|TRBV28|15|TRBJ1-3|NA
CASSLRRDSGNTIYF
TGTGCCAGCAGTTTGCGCAGGGACTCTGGAAACACCATATATTTT
>TRBD1|TRBV24-1|17|TRBJ2-7|NA
CATSDSSPGQNPYEQYF
TGTGCCACCAGTGATTCTTCACCGGGACAGAACCCCTACGAGCAGTACTTC
>NA|TRBV2|16|TRBJ1-5|few
CASTFRTVGRTQPQHF
TGTGCCAGCACATTCCGAACTGTGGGGAGGACTCAGCCCCAGCATTTT
>TRBD1|TRBV10-3|14|TRBJ1-6|NA
CAISESGGLSPLHF
TGTGCCATCAGTGAGTCAGGGGGCTTGTCACCCCTCCACTTT
>TRBD1|TRBV7-8|16|TRBJ2-1|NA
CASSLDQGAEDNEQFF
TGTGCCAGCAGCTTAGATCAGGGGGCGGAAGACAATGAGCAGTTCTTC
>TRBD2|TRBV13|14|TRBJ2-3|NA
CASSSSGRGDTQYF
TGTGCCAGCAGCTCGAGCGGGAGGGGCGATACGCAGTATTTT
>TRBD1|TRBV29-1|14|TRBJ1-3|NA
CSVLQGTSGNTIYF
TGCAGCGTCCTACAGGGGACCTCTGGAAACACCATATATTTT
>NA|TRBV28|11|TRBJ1-5|NA
CAANGGQPQHF
TGTGCCGCAAATGGAGGGCAGCCCCAGCATTTT
>NA|TRBV7-9|14|TRBJ2-1|NA
CASSAGPGLFEQFF
TGTGCCAGCAGCGCGGGGCCGGGCCTTTTTGAGCAGTTCTTC
>NA|TRBV6-6|12|TRBJ1-4|once
CASLRMNEKLFF
TGTGCCTCCCTCAGGATGAATGAAAAACTGTTTTTT
>TRBD1|TRBV7-9|15|TRBJ1-3|NA
CAGDTRQGRGNTIYF
TGTGCCGGCGACACCAGACAGGGCAGGGGAAACACCATATATTTT
>TRBD2|TRBV4-2|16|TRBJ2-7|NA
CASSQDLTAGVYEQYF
TGTGCCAGCAGCCAAGATCTAACAGCGGGAGTCTACGAGCAGTACTTC
>TRBD1|TRBV7-8|16|TRBJ2-1|few
CASSLLTGEAYNEQFF
TGTGCCAGCAGCCTATTGACAGGGGAAGCCTACAATGAGCAGTTCTTC
>TRBD1|TRBV11-3|19|TRBJ1-5|once
CASSLGGGTGFYSNQPQHF
TGTGCCAGCAGCTTAGGCGGAGGGACAGGGTTCTATAGCAATCAGCCCCAGCATTTT
>NA|TRBV10-1|13|TRBJ2-7|NA
CASSEEGSREQYF
TGCGCCAGCAGTGAGGAGGGTTCCAGGGAGCAGTACTTC
>NA|TRBV6-1|14|TRBJ1-1|NA
CASSEGGMNTEAFF
TGTGCCAGCAGTGAAGGGGGCATGAACACTGAAGCTTTCTTT
>TRBD1|TRBV4-1|17|TRBJ1-4|NA
CASSQRDRTTGGEKLFF
TGCGCCAGCAGCCAGAGGGACAGGACCACGGGGGGTGAAAAACTGTTTTTT
>TRBD2|TRBV15|15|TRBJ2-5|NA
CATRRREGPRETQYF
TGTGCCACCCGGAGGCGGGAGGGCCCACGGGAGACCCAGTACTTC
>NA|TRBV28|13|TRBJ1-1|NA
CASRPGIDTEAFF
TGTGCCAGCAGGCCAGGGATTGACACTGAAGCTTTCTTT
>TRBD2|TRBV5-1|19|TRBJ2-1|NA
CASSLARLLAGGTYNEQFF
TGCGCCAGCAGCTTGGCCCGTCTACTAGCGGGGGGAACCTACAATGAGCAGTTCTTC
>TRBD2|TRBV7-9|17|TRBJ2-5|NA
CASSLASGGIFLETQYF
TGTGCCAGCAGCCTTGCTAGCGGGGGAATCTTCTTGGAGACCCAGTACTTC
>NA|TRBV18|17|TRBJ1-3|few
CASSASAGTFSGNTIYF
TGTGCCAGCTCAGCATCGGCAGGAACCTTCTCTGGAAACACCATATATTTT
>TRBD1|TRBV30|14|TRBJ2-2|NA
CACPGQGAFGELFF
TGTGCCTGCCCGGGACAGGGGGCGTTCGGGGAGCTGTTTTTT
>NA|TRBV10-3|14|TRBJ1-2|NA
CAISETRGNYGYTF
TGTGCCATCAGTGAAACCAGGGGTAACTATGGCTACACCTTC
>NA|TRBV28|15|TRBJ2-3|NA
CAASQPGTSTDTQYF
TGTGCCGCCAGTCAACCCGGGACTAGCACAGATACGCAGTATTTT
>NA|TRBV5-1|13|TRBJ2-5|NA
CASSSIPGETQYF
TGCGCCAGCAGCTCGATCCCCGGAGAGACCCAGTACTTC
>TRBD2|TRBV27|16|TRBJ2-5|NA
CASSPMLTSRAETQYF
TGTGCCAGCAGTCCGATGCTGACTAGCCGGGCAGAGACCCAGTACTTC
>TRBD1|TRBV6-5|13|TRBJ1-1|NA
CASSLTGGTEAFF
TGTGCCAGCAGTTTGACAGGGGGGACTGAAGCTTTCTTT
>TRBD1|TRBV19|14|TRBJ1-5|NA
CASSMGQGAQPQHF
TGTGCCAGTAGTATGGGGCAGGGGGCCCAGCCCCAGCATTTT
>TRBD1|TRBV18|13|TRBJ1-2|NA
CASKRDRVDGYTF
TGTGCCAGCAAGAGGGACAGGGTCGATGGCTACACCTTC
>TRBD2|TRBV2|13|TRBJ2-7|NA
CAGGDGGVYEQYF
TGTGCAGGAGGTGACGGGGGGGTGTACGAGCAGTACTTC
>TRBD1|TRBV18|15|TRBJ1-5|NA
CASSPGQGVNQPQHF
TGTGCCAGCTCCCCGGGACAGGGAGTCAATCAGCCCCAGCATTTT
>NA|TRBV5-4|16|TRBJ2-5|NA
CASSSLLALTQETQYF
TGTGCCAGCAGCTCCCTCCTAGCGCTTACCCAAGAGACCCAGTACTTC
>TRBD1|TRBV19|15|TRBJ2-7|NA
CASSATGGRVYEQYF
TGTGCCAGTAGCGCCACAGGGGGTCGCGTCTACGAGCAGTACTTC
>NA|TRBV2|11|TRBJ2-3|once
CASRRGDTQYF
TGTGCCAGCAGGCGGGGAGATACGCAGTATTTT
>NA|TRBV18|16|TRBJ1-3|NA
CASSPGTLVSGNTIYF
TGTGCCAGCTCACCGGGGACACTAGTGTCCGGAAACACCATATATTTT
>NA|TRBV27|15|TRBJ2-1|NA
CASSFMAESYNEQFF
TGTGCCAGCAGTTTTATGGCGGAATCCTACAATGAGCAGTTCTTC
>NA|TRBV19|14|TRBJ2-1|NA
CASSIGRGGGVQFF
TGTGCCAGTAGTATAGGAAGGGGTGGTGGTGTCCAGTTCTTC
>NA|TRBV11-2|14|TRBJ2-7|NA
CASGFRRSTYEQYF
TGTGCCAGCGGTTTCCGGAGGTCAACCTACGAGCAGTACTTC
>NA|TRBV11-2|15|TRBJ1-5|few
CASSPNVGYGQPQHF
TGTGCCAGCAGCCCGAACGTCGGGTATGGTCAGCCCCAGCATTTT